Presented here are 2 T cell receptor beta chains from one specimen sequenced in a study of blood T cell repertoires in COVID-19. TCRdb's table, derived via immunoSEQ multiplex PCR, lists solely in-frame clones and lacks some. The profile shows about 360,000 clones, more than 75% of them singletons. What was sequenced was PBMCs or T cells enriched from blood (not recorded which). Source of these receptors: a man aged 30 to 39 who had recovered from COVID-19.

CDR3 in DNA: TGTGCCAGCAGCTCACAGACAGGGGGCAGAGGCACTGAAGCTTTCTTT. Its protein product is CASSSQTGGRGTEAFF. The chain combines TRBV7-9 with TRBJ1-1, with 10 bases lining up with TRBD1. Losses at the gene ends were 4 bases for V and 4 bases for J; bases not matched to a gene: 9. CDR3 length: 16 amino acids. Germline V gives CDR1 SEHNR, CDR2 FQNEAQ (reference sequence).

The chain has TRBV29-1 and TRBJ2-7, with 7 bases lining up with TRBD1. CDR1 is SQVTM, CDR2 ANQGSEA, per germline. The junction had 4 bases not matched to a gene; V was cut back by 3 bases and J by 2 bases. This CDR3 is built from 13 residues. The CDR3 spells CSVDGTETYEQYF. As DNA, the CDR3 is TGCAGCGTTGATGGGACAGAAACCTACGAGCAGTACTTC.